The present TCR beta chain was sequenced within a study of human T cells and chemical hapten exposure. Time point meaning: patch test 2, 6 weeks after DPC sensitization. Treatment denoted: therapeutic diphenylcyclopropenone sensitization with weekly scalp DPC. TCRdb itself ran the RACE reads through MiXCR, one entry per CDR3 protein. Among 350,000 to 400,000 distinct CDR3 sequences listed, 6% to 7% were seen once. In this sample, this clonotype turned up many times. Trimming stripped 0 bases from V and 5 bases from J, with 18 bases between. The CDR3 totals 16 residues. Per the germline V gene, CDR1 is SGHRS and CDR2 is YFSETQ.

Material: whole blood, obtained in connection with sensitization to the hapten diphenylcyclopropenone (DPC). The TCR originated in a woman between 18 and 29 years old with alopecia areata. Some clones in this sample may be carry-over from other donors' samples. The rearrangement joins TRBV5-1 to TRBJ2-7; maybe TRBD1 (5 bases). The CDR3 loop is CASSLGLRVDGDEQYF. The CDR3 region has the DNA TGCGCCAGCAGCTTGGGGCTCAGGGTAGACGGCGACGAGCAGTACTTC.